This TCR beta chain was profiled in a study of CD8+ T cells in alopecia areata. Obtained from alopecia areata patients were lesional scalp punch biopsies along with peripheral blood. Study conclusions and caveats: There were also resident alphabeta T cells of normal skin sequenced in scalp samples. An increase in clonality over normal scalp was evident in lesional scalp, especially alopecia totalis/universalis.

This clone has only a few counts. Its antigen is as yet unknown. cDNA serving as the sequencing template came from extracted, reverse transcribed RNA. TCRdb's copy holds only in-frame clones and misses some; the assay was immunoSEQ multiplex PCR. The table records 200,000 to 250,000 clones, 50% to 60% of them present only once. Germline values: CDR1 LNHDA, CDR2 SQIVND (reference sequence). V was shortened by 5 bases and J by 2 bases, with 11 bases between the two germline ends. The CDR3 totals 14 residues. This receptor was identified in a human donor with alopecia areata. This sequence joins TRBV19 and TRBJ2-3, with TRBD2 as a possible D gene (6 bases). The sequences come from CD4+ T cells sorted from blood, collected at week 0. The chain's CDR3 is CASSDGGDTDTQYF. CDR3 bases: TGTGCCAGTAGTGACGGCGGGGACACAGATACGCAGTATTTT.